One sample yielded the 30 T cell receptor beta chains listed below, sequenced in a study of cytomegalovirus exposure and HLA in healthy donors. The primer mix had 60 Vbeta and 13 Jbeta primers. Data came from immunoSEQ multiplex PCR; TCRdb stores just in-frame clones and leaves some out. The sample shows about 280,000 clones, around 90% of them seen only once. Sequencing was carried out using PBMCs. All receptors come from a woman aged 18-35 years in good health and CMV-seronegative.

The CDR3 sequence: CASSVSPQRGLNEKLFF. CDR3 coding DNA: TGTGCCAGCAGTGTATCCCCCCAAAGGGGTTTAAATGAAAAACTGTTTTTT. The rearrangement uses TRBV2 and TRBJ1-4, with TRBD1 as a possible D gene (5 bases). V was shortened by 4 bases and J by 5 bases, with 20 bases between the two germline ends. The CDR3 runs to 17 residues. Per the germline V gene, CDR1 is SNHLY and CDR2 is FYNNEI.

V usage is TRBV2 and J usage is TRBJ2-1; TRBD1 matches at 8 bases. There are 15 residues in the CDR3. Trimming removed 4 bases from V and 5 bases from J; junction bases left unmatched: 7. Looked up from germline, CDR1 is SNHLY and CDR2 is FYNNEI. CDR3 in amino acids: CASSVAGGLNNEQFF. The CDR3 DNA reads TGTGCCAGCAGTGTTGCAGGGGGCTTAAACAATGAGCAGTTCTTC. The complete variable domain, with remaining parts taken from reference TRBV2 and TRBJ2-1, reads EPEVTQTPSHQVTQMGQEVILRCVPISNHLYFYWYRQILGQKVEFLVSFYNNEISEKSEIFDDQFSVERPDGSNFTLKIRSTKLEDSAMYFCASSVAGGLNNEQFFGPGTRLTVL.

The chain joins TRBV6-5 to TRBJ2-1, with 10 bases fitting TRBD1. Germline V gives CDR1 MNHEY, CDR2 SVGAGI. This CDR3 is built from 15 residues. V lost 6 bases, J lost 5 bases, and 7 bases stayed unmatched. As DNA, the CDR3 is TGTGCCAGCAGCGGGACAGGGGTTGACCACAATGAGCAGTTCTTC. Protein product: CASSGTGVDHNEQFF.

The chain employs TRBV19 and TRBJ2-1; TRBD1 is a possible D gene (5 bases). The CDR3 is made up of 13 amino acids. CDR1 is LNHDA and CDR2 is SQIVND in the germline V gene (reference sequence). V lost 2 bases and J 9 bases, leaving 11 bases between the germline ends. The CDR3 region has the DNA TGTGCCAGTAGTATAAGAGCGCAGGGTGAGCAGTTCTTC. Translating gives CASSIRAQGEQFF.

Here the CDR3 DNA reads TGTGCCAGTAGTAAGGTAGCGGGGGGGCCAATCGGCACAGATACGCAGTATTTT. Translation: CASSKVAGGPIGTDTQYF. The chain has TRBV19 and TRBJ2-3, with 11 bases aligning to TRBD2. Germline V gene lookup returns CDR1 LNHDA and CDR2 SQIVND (reference sequence). Losses at the gene ends were 4 bases for V and 1 base for J; bases not matched to a gene: 10. The CDR3 loop spans 18 amino acids.

CDR3 sequence reads: CASSPRYGTSGGFFDNEQFF. In nucleotides, the CDR3 is TGTGCCAGCAGCCCCCGTTACGGGACTAGCGGGGGGTTCTTTGACAATGAGCAGTTCTTC. V usage is TRBV14 and J usage is TRBJ2-1; 15 bases match TRBD2. This CDR3 has 20 amino acids. V lost 4 bases and J lost 5; bases outside the gene matches: 15. Germline CDR1 and CDR2: SGHDN and FVKESK.

The J gene is TRBJ2-7, the V gene TRBV19; weak D call: TRBD2 (7 bases). Trimming removed 5 bases from V and 3 bases from J, with 11 bases in between. The CDR3 runs 13 residues. The germline CDR1 and CDR2 sequences are LNHDA and SQIVND (reference sequence). CDR3 DNA sequence: TGTGCCAGTAGTGCGGGGGCTAACTACGAGCAGTACTTC. This gives the protein CASSAGANYEQYF.

This clone was observed a single time. The J gene is TRBJ1-2, the V gene TRBV5-1; 9 bases line up with TRBD1. In germline, CDR1 is SGHRS, CDR2 YFSETQ. This CDR3 contains 13 residues. With V trimmed by 4 bases and J by 3 bases, 1 base remained unmatched. The CDR3 nucleotides are TGCGCCAGCAGCAGGACAGGGGACTATGGCTACACCTTC. Protein: CASSRTGDYGYTF.

CDR3 sequence: CASRATGSQSNSPLHF. CDR3 DNA: TGTGCCAGCAGGGCGACAGGTTCCCAATCGAATTCACCCCTCCACTTT. The chain joins TRBV2 to TRBJ1-6, with D tentatively TRBD1 (6 bases). The V end was cut by 6 bases, the J end by 7 bases, with 19 bases between. CDR3 length: 16 amino acids. The V gene's germline CDR1 is SNHLY and CDR2 FYNNEI.

The chain employs TRBV10-3 and TRBJ1-1; 8 bases map to TRBD1. V trimming: 10 bases; J trimming: 5 bases; junction bases outside the gene matches: 6. CDR3 length: 12 residues. In germline, CDR1 is ENHRY, CDR2 SYGVKD. The CDR3 sequence: CATTDRGTEAFF. The CDR3 DNA is TGTGCCACGACCGACAGGGGTACTGAAGCTTTCTTT.

V usage is TRBV7-8 and J usage is TRBJ1-3; no clear D. The CDR3 spans 15 residues. Germline V CDR1 and CDR2: SGHVS, FQNEAQ. V lost 5 bases, J lost 0 bases, and 11 bases lay in between. CDR3 region: CASSPWTNSGNTIYF. Written as DNA, the CDR3 is TGTGCCAGCAGCCCCTGGACTAACTCTGGAAACACCATATATTTT. Supplemented by reference TRBV7-8 and TRBJ1-3, the full variable domain reads GAGVSQSPRYKVAKRGQDVALRCDPISGHVSLFWYQQALGQGPEFLTYFQNEAQLDKSGLPSDRFFAERPEGSVSTLKIQRTQQEDSAVYLCASSPWTNSGNTIYFGEGSWLTVV.

This sequence joins TRBV18 and TRBJ2-3, with a weak D call TRBD1 (6 bases). The germline V gene encodes CDR1 KGHSH and CDR2 LQKENI. The length of the CDR3 is 15 residues. Trimming removed 0 bases at V and 2 bases at J, with 9 bases between. The CDR3 spells CASSPPGQNTDTQYF. The CDR3 region has the DNA TGTGCCAGCTCACCACCTGGACAGAACACAGATACGCAGTATTTT.

This chain joins TRBV21-1 and TRBJ1-1. TRBV21-1 is described as a pseudogene. The CDR3 runs 18 residues. CDR3 sequence reads: CASSKSGQGGIRITEAFF. The DNA for the CDR3 is TGTGCCAGCAGCAAAAGTGGGCAGGGAGGCATCCGGATTACTGAAGCTTTCTTT.

The chain carries TRBV10-2 and TRBJ1-2, with D possibly matching TRBD1 (6 bases). Trimming took off 0 bases at V and 5 bases at J, with 19 bases between the two ends. The germline V gene encodes CDR1 WSHSY and CDR2 SAAADI. The CDR3 is 17 residues long. CDR3: CASSESTVGRGLYGYTF. The DNA of the CDR3 is TGCGCCAGCAGTGAGTCGACGGTGGGCAGGGGCTTGTATGGCTACACCTTC.

This sequence joins TRBV28 and TRBJ2-1, with 9 bases aligning to TRBD2. CDR3 length equals 16 residues. The V segment lost 3 bases and the J segment 8 bases; nucleotides outside the gene matches: 11. Looked up from germline, CDR1 is MDHEN and CDR2 is SYDVKM. This CDR3 is CASSFPRTSVLDEQFF. As DNA, the CDR3 is TGTGCCAGCAGTTTCCCCAGGACTAGCGTTCTTGATGAGCAGTTCTTC.

This clone was seen a few times. The chain carries TRBV5-1 and TRBJ1-1; TRBD1 is a possible D gene (5 bases). Germline V lookup: CDR1 SGHRS, CDR2 YFSETQ. Trimming removed 4 bases from V and 0 bases from J, with 16 bases in between. This CDR3 contains 16 residues. The CDR3 DNA reads as TGCGCCAGCAGCGCCGCCGGGGGATCAGTGAACACTGAAGCTTTCTTT. Its protein is CASSAAGGSVNTEAFF.

This clone has more than one count but fewer than ten. The CDR3 DNA sequence: TGTGCCAGCACTGCAGGGGCTGGGGCCAACGTCCTGACTTTC. This encodes CASTAGAGANVLTF. The rearrangement uses TRBV6-1 and TRBJ2-6; maybe TRBD1 (6 bases). V was cut by 7 bases and J by 2 bases, with 9 bases left in between. Germline CDR1 is MNHNS and CDR2 is SASEGT. The CDR3 is 14 amino acids.

The V call is TRBV6-5, the J call TRBJ2-5, with D maybe TRBD2 (6 bases). This CDR3 has 16 residues. Trimming pared 2 bases from V and 3 bases from J, leaving 16 bases between. From germline, CDR1 is MNHEY and CDR2 SVGAGI. CDR3: CASSYAGAPGEETQYF. DNA for the CDR3: TGTGCCAGCAGTTACGCCGGCGCCCCGGGGGAAGAGACCCAGTACTTC.

This chain joins TRBV28 and TRBJ2-6; D is perhaps TRBD2 (6 bases). The V gene's germline CDR1 is MDHEN and CDR2 SYDVKM. The V end lost 5 bases, the J end lost 0 bases, and 8 bases lay between the germline ends. This CDR3 spans 15 amino acids. CDR3 loop: CASSRGLSGANVLTF. Here the CDR3 DNA reads TGTGCCAGCAGTCGGGGACTCTCTGGGGCCAACGTCCTGACTTTC. The whole variable domain, filled in from reference TRBV28 and TRBJ2-6, reads DVKVTQSSRYLVKRTGEKVFLECVQDMDHENMFWYRQDPGLGLRLIYFSYDVKMKEKGDIPEGYSVSREKKERFSLILESASTNQTSMYLCASSRGLSGANVLTFGAGSRLTVL.

The V and J genes are TRBV7-9 and TRBJ2-1; possible D gene TRBD1, 5 bases. The CDR3 covers 16 residues. Looked up from germline, CDR1 is SEHNR and CDR2 is FQNEAQ (reference sequence). Between the trimmed V and J ends, which lost 5 bases and 0 bases, there was a span of 14 bases. CDR3 sequence reads: CASSPSGQLSYNEQFF. CDR3 DNA: TGTGCCAGCAGCCCCTCAGGACAACTCTCCTACAATGAGCAGTTCTTC.

This clone was detected only once. The chain recombines TRBV6-1 with TRBJ1-1, with 8 bases fitting TRBD1. Germline trimming cut 3 bases from V and 4 bases from J; bases unmatched to any gene: 13. Germline assignment: CDR1 MNHNS and CDR2 SASEGT. This CDR3 spans 17 amino acids. CDR3 sequence (DNA): TGTGCCAGCAGTGAGTTACACCAGAGAACAGGGGGCACTGAAGCTTTCTTT. Translating gives CASSELHQRTGGTEAFF.

The chain carries TRBV5-1 and TRBJ2-2; 7 nucleotides line up with TRBD1. The CDR3 has 14 residues. Germline V gene sequence: CDR1 SGHRS, CDR2 YFSETQ. V was clipped by 4 bases and J by 6 bases; unmatched bases: 6. In nucleotides, the CDR3 is TGCGCCAGCAGCAGCGACAGGGTTGCCGGGGAGCTGTTTTTT. Protein product: CASSSDRVAGELFF.

The chain carries TRBV7-6 and TRBJ2-7, with D tentatively TRBD2 (7 bases). The V gene lost 8 bases and the J gene lost 5 bases, with 16 bases spanning the gap. The CDR3 has 13 residues. Per germline, CDR1 SGHVS and CDR2 FNYEAQ. The CDR3 loop reads CASSIGGANEQYF. DNA for the CDR3: TGTGCCAGCTCAATAGGGGGGGCGAACGAGCAGTACTTC.

This clone is a singleton in its sample. J is TRBJ2-1 and V is TRBV19; 8 nucleotides match TRBD1. Germline lookup yields CDR1 LNHDA and CDR2 SQIVND (reference sequence). This CDR3 has 15 amino acids. Trimming took 6 bases from V and 6 from J; bases not matched to a gene: 10. The CDR3 nucleotides are TGTGCCAGTAGATCCGGAACAGGGGGGTTCAATGAGCAGTTCTTC. As protein: CASRSGTGGFNEQFF.

J is TRBJ1-3 and V is TRBV6-1; 9 positions match TRBD1. Germline trimming cut 3 bases from V and 10 bases from J; bases unmatched to any gene: 7. The germline V gene has CDR1 MNHNS and CDR2 SASEGT. The CDR3 runs to 14 residues. The CDR3 is CASSDGQGPETIYF. Written as DNA, the CDR3 is TGTGCCAGCAGTGACGGACAGGGGCCAGAGACCATATATTTT.

This chain links TRBV11-3 with TRBJ1-4; 7 bases fit TRBD1. Per the germline V gene, CDR1 is SGHNT and CDR2 is YENEEA. This CDR3 comprises 20 residues. V lost 3 bases, J lost 0 bases, and 16 bases stayed unmatched. The CDR3 coding sequence is TGTGCCAGCAGCTTCTCAGGGGGGCTAATCGATCACGCAACTAATGAAAAACTGTTTTTT. Its protein product is CASSFSGGLIDHATNEKLFF.

The genes are TRBV2 and TRBJ2-7; 10 nucleotides match TRBD1. CDR3 length: 15 residues. The V and J ends lost 6 bases and 0 bases, in that order; junction bases with no gene match: 5. The germline V gene has CDR1 SNHLY and CDR2 FYNNEI. The chain's CDR3 is CASRPGQGISYEQYF. The CDR3 nucleotides are TGTGCCAGCAGGCCGGGACAGGGGATCTCCTACGAGCAGTACTTC.

This chain joins TRBV11-2 and TRBJ1-1; the match to TRBD1 covers 7 bases. V was clipped by 4 bases and J by 0 bases; unmatched bases: 11. This CDR3 contains 17 residues. Per the germline V gene, CDR1 is SGHAT and CDR2 is FQNNGV. CDR3 amino acids: CASSSEGWGQLNTEAFF. The CDR3 nucleotides read TGTGCCAGCAGCTCCGAGGGGTGGGGACAGCTGAACACTGAAGCTTTCTTT.

The V and J genes are TRBV7-2 and TRBJ2-7, with D unresolved. Germline CDR1 SGHTA, CDR2 FQGNSA. Trimming took off 5 bases at V and 2 bases at J, with 10 bases between the two ends. CDR3 length equals 13 residues. CDR3 amino acids: CASSSYPTYEQYF. CDR3 sequence (DNA): TGTGCCAGCAGCAGCTATCCAACCTACGAGCAGTACTTC.

The V and J genes are TRBV19 and TRBJ1-5; no clear D gene. CDR3 length: 15 residues. V lost 2 bases and J 0 bases, leaving 8 bases between the germline ends. Germline loops: CDR1 LNHDA, CDR2 SQIVND (reference sequence). CDR3 in DNA: TGTGCCAGTAGTATACTTCTAGGTAGCAATCAGCCCCAGCATTTT. This encodes CASSILLGSNQPQHF.